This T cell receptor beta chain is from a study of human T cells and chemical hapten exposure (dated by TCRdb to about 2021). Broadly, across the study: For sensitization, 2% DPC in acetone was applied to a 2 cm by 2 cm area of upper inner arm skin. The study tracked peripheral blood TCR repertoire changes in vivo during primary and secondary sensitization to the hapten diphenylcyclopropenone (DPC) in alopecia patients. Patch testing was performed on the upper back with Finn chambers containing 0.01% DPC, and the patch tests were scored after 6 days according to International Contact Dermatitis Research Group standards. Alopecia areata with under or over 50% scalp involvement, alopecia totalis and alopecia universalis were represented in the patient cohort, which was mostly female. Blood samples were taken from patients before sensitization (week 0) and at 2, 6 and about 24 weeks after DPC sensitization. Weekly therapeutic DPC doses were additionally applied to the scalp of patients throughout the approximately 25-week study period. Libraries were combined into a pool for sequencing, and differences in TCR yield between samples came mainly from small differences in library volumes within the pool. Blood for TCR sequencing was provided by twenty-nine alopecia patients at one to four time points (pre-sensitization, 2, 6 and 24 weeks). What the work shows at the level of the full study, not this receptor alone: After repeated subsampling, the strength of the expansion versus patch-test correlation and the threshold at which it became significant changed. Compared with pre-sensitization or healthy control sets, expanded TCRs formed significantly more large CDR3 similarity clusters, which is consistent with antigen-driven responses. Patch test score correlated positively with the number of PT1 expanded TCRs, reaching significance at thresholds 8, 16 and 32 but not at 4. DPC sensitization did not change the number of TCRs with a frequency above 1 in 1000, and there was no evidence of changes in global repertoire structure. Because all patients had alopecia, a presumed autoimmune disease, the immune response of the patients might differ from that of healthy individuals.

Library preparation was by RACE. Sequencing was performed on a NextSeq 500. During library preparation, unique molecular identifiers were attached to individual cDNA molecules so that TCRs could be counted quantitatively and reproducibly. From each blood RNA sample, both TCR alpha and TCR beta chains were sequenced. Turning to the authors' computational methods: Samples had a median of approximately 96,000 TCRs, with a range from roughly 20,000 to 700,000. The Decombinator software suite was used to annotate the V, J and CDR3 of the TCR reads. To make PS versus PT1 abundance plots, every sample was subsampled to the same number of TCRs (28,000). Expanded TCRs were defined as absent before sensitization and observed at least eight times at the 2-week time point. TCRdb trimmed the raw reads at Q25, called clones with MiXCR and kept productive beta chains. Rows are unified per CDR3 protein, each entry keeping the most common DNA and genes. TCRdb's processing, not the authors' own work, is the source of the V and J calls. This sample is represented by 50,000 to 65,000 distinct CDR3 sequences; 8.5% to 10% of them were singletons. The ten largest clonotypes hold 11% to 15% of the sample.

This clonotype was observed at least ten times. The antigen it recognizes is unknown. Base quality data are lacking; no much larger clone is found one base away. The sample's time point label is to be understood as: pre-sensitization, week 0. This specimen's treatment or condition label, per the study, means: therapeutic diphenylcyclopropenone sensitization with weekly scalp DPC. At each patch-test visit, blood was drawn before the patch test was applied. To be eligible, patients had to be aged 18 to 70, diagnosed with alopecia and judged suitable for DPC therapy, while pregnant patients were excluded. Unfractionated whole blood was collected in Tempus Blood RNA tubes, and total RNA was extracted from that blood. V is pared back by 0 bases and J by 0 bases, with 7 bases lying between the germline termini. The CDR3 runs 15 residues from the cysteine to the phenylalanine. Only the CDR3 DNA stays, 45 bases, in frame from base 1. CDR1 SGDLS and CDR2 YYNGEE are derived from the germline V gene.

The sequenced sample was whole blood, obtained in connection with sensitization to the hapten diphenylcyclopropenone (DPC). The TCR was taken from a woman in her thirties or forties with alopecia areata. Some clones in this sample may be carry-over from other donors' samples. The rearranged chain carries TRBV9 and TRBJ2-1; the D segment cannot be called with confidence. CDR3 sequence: CASSVAVSSYNEQFF. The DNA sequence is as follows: TGTGCCAGCAGCGTAGCCGTCAGCTCCTACAATGAGCAGTTCTTC. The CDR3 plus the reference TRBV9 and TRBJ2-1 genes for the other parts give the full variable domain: DSGVTQTPKHLITATGQRVTLRCSPRSGDLSVYWYQQSLDQGLQFLIQYYNGEERAKGNILERFSAQQFPDLHSELNLSSLELGDSALYFCASSVAVSSYNEQFFGPGTRLTVL.